This TCR beta chain was profiled in a study of T-cell memory formation after mild COVID-19. General study results and limits: Contracting CD4+ clones lay largely in CM and EM, with CD8+ ones residing in EMRA.

CDR3 length equals 18 residues. J lost 7 bases, V lost 10 bases, and 22 bases had no gene match. The germline gives CDR1 ENHRY, CDR2 SYGVKD. TCRdb reanalysed the 5' RACE reads using MiXCR and keeps one entry per CDR3 protein. The data hold fewer than 400,000 distinct CDR3 sequences, with approximately 15% observed a single time. Details on this clonotype: Its antigen remains unidentified.

The chain links TRBV10-3 to TRBJ1-3; the match to TRBD1 covers 10 bases. The clonotype was recovered from a man between 18 and 29 years old who had mild COVID-19 (a few samples of this study predate the infection). Cell type and time point are not known. The sample was PBMCs or a T cell subset sorted from them (not recorded which). CDR3 nucleotides: TGTGCCAGAAGACCCGGGACAGGGGAATCCCAGTCGCGGAACACCATATATTTT. Translated: CARRPGTGESQSRNTIYF.